A single sample is the source of the 32 T cell receptor beta chains below, sequenced in a study of cytomegalovirus exposure and HLA in healthy donors. PCR was performed using 60 Vbeta and 13 Jbeta primers. Clones were read by immunoSEQ multiplex PCR, and TCRdb kept only the in-frame ones, dropping some. The data show over 80,000 clones, with roughly 74% seen just once and more than 2.5% held by the top ten. Material: PBMCs. Receptors originate from a female donor in good health and CMV-seropositive.

This clone was detected only a few times. The chain carries TRBV5-1 and TRBJ2-3; D is undetermined. V was clipped by 0 bases and J by 5 bases, with 7 bases between them. This CDR3 is 13 amino acids long. Germline lookup yields CDR1 SGHRS and CDR2 YFSETQ. The CDR3 sequence: CASSLVAGDTQYF. CDR3 in DNA: TGCGCCAGCAGCTTGGTAGCTGGAGATACGCAGTATTTT.

This chain connects TRBV28 to TRBJ1-1; D is uncertain. The germline V gene encodes CDR1 MDHEN and CDR2 SYDVKM. There are 14 residues in the CDR3. The V end was cut by 3 bases, the J end by 4 bases, with 12 bases between. The CDR3 sequence: CASSFSPRGTEAFF. CDR3 bases: TGTGCCAGCAGTTTTTCCCCGAGAGGCACTGAAGCTTTCTTT.

The chain carries TRBV6-5 and TRBJ1-4; tentatively, D is TRBD1 (5 bases). The germline V gene has CDR1 MNHEY and CDR2 SVGAGI. The CDR3 has 14 amino acids. Between the trimmed V and J ends, which lost 8 bases and 8 bases, there was a span of 18 bases. CDR3 residues: CASSRGGGDEKLFF. In DNA, the CDR3 is TGTGCCAGCTCAAGGGGCGGGGGAGACGAAAAACTGTTTTTT.

This clone was seen a few times. This chain uses TRBV5-6 with TRBJ2-5, with TRBD1 identical over 7 bases. The ends lost 0 bases at V and 2 bases at J; junction bases unmatched: 1. The CDR3 is 14 residues long. Germline CDR1 and CDR2: SGHDT and YYEEEE. DNA for the CDR3: TGTGCCAGCAGCTTGGTGGGACAGCAAGAGACCCAGTACTTC. Its translation is CASSLVGQQETQYF.

V gene TRBV21-1 combines with J gene TRBJ1-2; the table's D call, TRBD1, was not checked against the DNA. TRBV21-1 is a listed pseudogene. The CDR3 sequence is 15 residues long. This chain's CDR3 is CASSKRAGAPGGYTF. The CDR3 nucleotides are TGTGCCAGCAGCAAAAGGGCAGGGGCTCCGGGAGGCTACACCTTC.

This clone has a single count. The chain carries TRBV6-4 and TRBJ2-3, with 9 bases identical to TRBD2. Trimming at V came to 2 bases and at J to 4 bases, leaving 4 bases not matched to a gene. CDR1 MRHNA and CDR2 SNTAGT come from the germline V gene. This CDR3 spans 15 amino acids. The CDR3 DNA sequence: TGTGCCAGCAGTGACCAAAGCGGGGGGTCAGATACGCAGTATTTT. Translating it yields CASSDQSGGSDTQYF.

The chain employs TRBV7-2 and TRBJ2-7, with 9 positions matching TRBD1. Germline V gives CDR1 SGHTA, CDR2 FQGNSA. V lost 1 base to trimming and J lost 2 bases; unmatched junction nucleotides: 3. The CDR3 sequence is 15 residues long. The CDR3 nucleotides read TGTGCCAGCAGCTTAGAGGGGACAGGGCCCTACGAGCAGTACTTC. Residues: CASSLEGTGPYEQYF.

This clone appeared a few times. The chain has TRBV7-9 and TRBJ1-1; 11 nucleotides line up with TRBD1. The CDR3 has 13 amino acids. With V trimmed by 5 bases and J by 6 bases, 2 bases remained unmatched. The germline V gene encodes CDR1 SEHNR and CDR2 FQNEAQ (reference sequence). Here the CDR3 reads CASSRGQGAEAFF. The CDR3, as DNA: TGTGCCAGCAGCCGGGGACAGGGGGCTGAAGCTTTCTTT.

The V and J genes are TRBV5-4 and TRBJ2-2; D might be TRBD2 (6 bases). From germline, CDR1 is SGHNT and CDR2 YYREEE (reference sequence). V lost 3 bases and J 6 bases, leaving 15 bases between the germline ends. This CDR3 contains 15 residues. The CDR3 loop reads CASSWGGVRAGELFF. The CDR3 nucleotides are TGTGCCAGCAGCTGGGGCGGGGTAAGAGCCGGGGAGCTGTTTTTT.

The chain uses TRBV5-1 and TRBJ2-7; the match to TRBD2 covers 9 bases. With V trimmed by 5 bases and J by 1 base, 7 bases remained unmatched. There are 15 residues in the CDR3. CDR1 and CDR2 from the germline V gene are SGHRS and YFSETQ. CDR3 nucleotide sequence: TGCGCCAGCAGTGAATATAGCGGGGGTTCCTACGAGCAGTACTTC. Translated: CASSEYSGGSYEQYF.

This clone was recorded a few times. The chain joins TRBV4-3 to TRBJ2-7; the D gene is possibly TRBD1 (5 bases). Trimming removed 0 bases from V and 3 bases from J, with 15 bases in between. Germline CDR1 is LGHNA and CDR2 is YSLEER. There are 16 residues in the CDR3. CDR3 protein: CASSQEGQEPFYEQYF. DNA of the CDR3: TGCGCCAGCAGCCAAGAGGGGCAGGAGCCCTTCTACGAGCAGTACTTC.

As to this clone: Its ends do not fully match the called genes, so a read error is possible. The chain employs TRBV7-7 and TRBJ2-3; 7 bases fit TRBD2. There are 15 residues in the CDR3. The germline CDR1 and CDR2 sequences are SSHAT and FNYEAQ (reference sequence). For the CDR3, the DNA is TGTGCTAGCAGCTTAGCCGGGGGGAGCACAGATACGCAGTATTTT. Amino acids: CASSLAGGSTDTQYF. Looking up the rest from reference TRBV7-7 and TRBJ2-3 gives the full variable domain: GAGVSQSPRYKVTKRGQDVTLRCDPISSHATLYWYQQALGQGPEFLTYFNYEAQPDKSGLPSDRFSAERPEGSISTLTIQRTEQRDSAMYRCASSLAGGSTDTQYFGPGTRLTVL.

This clone was detected once. The V gene is TRBV4-1, the J gene TRBJ2-5; 12 bases map to TRBD2. The CDR3 runs 16 residues. From germline, CDR1 is MGHRA and CDR2 YSYEKL. The trim removed 3 bases at V and 5 bases at J, leaving 7 bases unmatched. The DNA of the CDR3 is TGCGCCAGCAGCCAGTTGACTAGCGGGAGTAGGGAGACCCAGTACTTC. Its protein product is CASSQLTSGSRETQYF.

V gene TRBV7-9 combines with J gene TRBJ1-2; possible D gene TRBD1, 5 bases. V shed 5 bases and J shed 8 bases, with 18 bases lying between them. The CDR3 is made up of 14 amino acids. The germline CDR1 and CDR2 sequences are SEHNR and FQNEAQ (reference sequence). CDR3 DNA: TGTGCCAGCAGCCCCTCCGGAAGGGGTCGAGGCTACACCTTC. This translates into CASSPSGRGRGYTF.

This chain connects TRBV7-4 to TRBJ2-3, with TRBD2 identical over 8 bases. CDR1 and CDR2 from the germline V gene are SGHVT and SQSDAQ. The CDR3 runs 17 residues. The V gene end was trimmed by 3 bases and the J gene end by 3 bases; junction bases not matched to a gene: 11. CDR3 coding DNA: TGTGCCAGCAGCTTGATCCCTTGCGGGGGGTGGACAGATACGCAGTATTTT. As protein: CASSLIPCGGWTDTQYF.

This clone was seen a few times. The J gene is TRBJ1-1, the V gene TRBV7-6, with unresolved D. The length of the CDR3 is 15 residues. Germline V gene lookup returns CDR1 SGHVS and CDR2 FNYEAQ. The V and J ends lost 0 bases and 1 base respectively, with 9 bases between them. The CDR3 here is CASSLATDGNTEAFF. CDR3 DNA: TGTGCCAGCAGCTTAGCAACAGACGGGAACACTGAAGCTTTCTTT.

The J gene is TRBJ2-7, the V gene TRBV2, with D possibly TRBD1 on 7 matching bases. V dropped 8 bases and J dropped 7 bases, with 15 bases sitting between them. This CDR3 has 12 amino acids. Germline assignment: CDR1 SNHLY and CDR2 FYNNEI. This CDR3 is CASQGGIWEQYF. CDR3 bases: TGTGCCAGCCAGGGGGGCATTTGGGAGCAGTACTTC.

Concerning this clone itself: One end of the junction does not line up with germline, which may come from a read error. The chain carries TRBV5-4 and TRBJ2-7; 7 bases align to TRBD2. There are 14 residues in the CDR3. Per germline, CDR1 SGHNT and CDR2 YYREEE (reference sequence). In DNA form, the CDR3 reads TGTGCCAGCAACTTGGGAGGGCGGATCGGCGAGCAGTACTTC. Encoded protein: CASNLGGRIGEQYF.

This clone was observed a few times. V and J are TRBV19 and TRBJ2-2, with D maybe TRBD2 (5 bases). The CDR3 is 11 amino acids. Between the trimmed V and J ends, which lost 6 bases and 9 bases, there was a span of 8 bases. Germline CDR1 LNHDA, CDR2 SQIVND (reference sequence). The CDR3 is CASSRDRELFF. The DNA of the CDR3 is TGTGCCAGTAGCCGGGATAGGGAGCTGTTTTTT.

The rearrangement links TRBV10-3 to TRBJ1-2; 9 bases are shared with TRBD1. With 0 bases clipped from V and 8 bases from J, the junction kept 4 bases outside the gene matches. The CDR3 has 14 amino acids. From germline, CDR1 is ENHRY and CDR2 SYGVKD. CDR3 protein: CAISESTGGRGYTF. Written as DNA, the CDR3 is TGTGCCATCAGTGAGTCGACAGGGGGAAGGGGCTACACCTTC.

The chain joins TRBV6-5 to TRBJ1-1; D not certain. V dropped 6 bases and J dropped 0 bases, with 14 bases sitting between them. Germline values: CDR1 MNHEY, CDR2 SVGAGI. The CDR3 extends over 15 amino acids. The CDR3 DNA reads as TGTGCCAGCAGCAACGGAGGTTGGTTGAACACTGAAGCTTTCTTT. This codes for CASSNGGWLNTEAFF.

The J gene is TRBJ1-1, the V gene TRBV29-1, with 9 bases aligning to TRBD1. The germline gives CDR1 SQVTM, CDR2 ANQGSEA. The CDR3 has 14 amino acids. V lost 5 bases, J lost 0 bases, and 4 bases stayed unmatched. CDR3 protein: CSVKQGALNTEAFF. The CDR3 DNA reads as TGCAGCGTTAAACAGGGGGCCTTGAACACTGAAGCTTTCTTT.

This clone was counted a few times. At one boundary the junction diverges from the germline segment, which might be a read error. The genes are TRBV6-1 and TRBJ2-3; D is possibly TRBD1 (5 bases). Germline CDR1 is MNHNS and CDR2 is SASEGT. The CDR3 spans 11 residues. The CDR3 bases are TGTGCCAGCGACAGCAGAGATACGCAGTATTTT. Its protein product is CASDSRDTQYF.

V is TRBV11-3 and J is TRBJ2-1, with TRBD2 matching over 10 bases. Germline V gene lookup returns CDR1 SGHNT and CDR2 YENEEA. V was clipped by 5 bases and J by 2 bases; unmatched bases: 3. The CDR3 has 15 amino acids. In DNA form, the CDR3 reads TGTGCCAGCAGCATCGGACTAGCGGCCTACAATGAGCAGTTCTTC. Translation: CASSIGLAAYNEQFF.

This chain connects TRBV18 to TRBJ1-2, with TRBD1 matching 11 bases. Germline loops: CDR1 KGHSH, CDR2 LQKENI. Trimming cost V 0 bases and J 4 bases; bases outside gene matches: 1. The CDR3 is made up of 15 amino acids. The CDR3 DNA reads as TGTGCCAGCTCACCACCCGGACAGGGGGCCTATGGCTACACCTTC. This encodes CASSPPGQGAYGYTF. Full variable domain (rest looked up from reference TRBV18 and TRBJ1-2): NAGVMQNPRHLVRRRGQEARLRCSPMKGHSHVYWYRQLPEEGLKFMVYLQKENIIDESGMPKERFSAEFPKEGPSILRIQQVVRGDSAAYFCASSPPGQGAYGYTFGSGTRLTVV.

V and J are TRBV28 and TRBJ2-1; D gene ambiguous. Trimming removed 5 bases from V and 12 bases from J, with 14 bases in between. The CDR3 is 12 amino acids. CDR1 and CDR2 from the germline V gene are MDHEN and SYDVKM. CDR3 DNA: TGTGCCAGCAGTACTGATTCGCCAGGGCAGTTCTTC. This translates into CASSTDSPGQFF.

The J gene is TRBJ1-2, the V gene TRBV28, with 7 bases matching TRBD1. Germline CDR1 and CDR2: MDHEN and SYDVKM. The CDR3 has 13 amino acids. With 4 bases clipped from V and 8 bases from J, the junction kept 7 bases outside the gene matches. The CDR3 reads CASSWVQGSGYTF. CDR3 coding DNA: TGTGCCAGCAGTTGGGTACAGGGGAGCGGCTACACCTTC.

The J gene is TRBJ2-3, the V gene TRBV11-3; possibly TRBD2 for D (6 bases). Germline V gene lookup returns CDR1 SGHNT and CDR2 YENEEA. The CDR3 has 13 residues. V was shortened by 6 bases and J by 2 bases, with 9 bases between the two germline ends. The CDR3 reads CASSPGATDTQYF. The CDR3 DNA is TGTGCCAGCAGTCCGGGAGCCACAGATACGCAGTATTTT.

The chain combines TRBV7-2 with TRBJ2-2, with no clear D. CDR1 and CDR2 (germline): SGHTA, FQGNSA. This CDR3 is 14 amino acids long. V was pared by 5 bases and J by 3 bases, with 10 bases between. This CDR3 is CASSLRRDTGELFF. CDR3 coding DNA: TGTGCCAGCAGCCTCCGCCGGGACACCGGGGAGCTGTTTTTT.

This sequence joins TRBV30 and TRBJ2-7; weak D call: TRBD1 (5 bases). The CDR3 has 12 residues. The ends were cut back, 2 bases at V and 6 bases at J, with 11 bases in the middle. The germline V gene has CDR1 GTSNPN and CDR2 SVGIG (reference sequence). The DNA of the CDR3 is TGTGCCTGGAGTCTGGGTAGGGGCGAGCAGTACTTC. Amino acid sequence: CAWSLGRGEQYF.

This sequence joins TRBV7-8 and TRBJ1-5; D remains unclear. The CDR3 runs 14 residues. V lost 2 bases, J lost 3 bases, and 8 bases lay in between. CDR1 and CDR2 (germline): SGHVS, FQNEAQ. The CDR3: CASSLFQYNQPQHF. The CDR3 DNA sequence: TGTGCCAGCAGCTTATTCCAGTACAATCAGCCCCAGCATTTT.

This clone was seen a handful of times. The chain has TRBV28 and TRBJ2-2; 10 bases map to TRBD2. V lost 6 bases, J lost 4 bases, and 5 bases stayed unmatched. CDR1 MDHEN and CDR2 SYDVKM come from the germline V gene. The CDR3 is made up of 15 amino acids. CDR3 sequence reads: CASRQLAGVTGELFF. CDR3 sequence (DNA): TGTGCCAGCAGGCAGCTAGCGGGAGTCACCGGGGAGCTGTTTTTT. The whole variable domain, remainder taken from reference TRBV28 and TRBJ2-2, is DVKVTQSSRYLVKRTGEKVFLECVQDMDHENMFWYRQDPGLGLRLIYFSYDVKMKEKGDIPEGYSVSREKKERFSLILESASTNQTSMYLCASRQLAGVTGELFFGEGSRLTVL.